The 21 T cell receptor beta chains listed next were all sequenced from one sample in a study of blood T cell repertoires in COVID-19. The repertoire was sequenced with immunoSEQ multiplex PCR; TCRdb's copy has only in-frame clones and lacks some. The sample shows tens of thousands of clones, about 80% of them seen only once. The sequenced sample was peripheral blood. Source of these receptors: a man aged 70-80 years with acute or convalescent COVID-19.

This chain's CDR3 is CAREGTYYGYTF. The CDR3 DNA is TGTGCCAGAGAGGGAACCTACTATGGCTACACCTTC. This rearrangement joins TRBV7-9 to TRBJ1-2, with D uncertain. Trimming removed 9 bases at V and 3 bases at J, with 11 bases between. This CDR3 contains 12 residues. Germline V gives CDR1 SEHNR, CDR2 FQNEAQ (reference sequence).

Worth noting for this clone: Relative to the germline gene, one junction end is altered; a read error may explain this. The rearrangement links TRBV27 to TRBJ2-3; 12 bases align to TRBD2. Germline CDR1 and CDR2: MNHEY and SMNVEV (reference sequence). The CDR3 is 16 residues long. CDR3 residues: CASTLLAGGSQDTQYF. The CDR3 coding sequence is TGTGCCAGCACTTTACTAGCGGGGGGCTCTCAAGATACGCAGTATTTT.

This sequence joins TRBV5-6 and TRBJ1-1; D possibly corresponds to TRBD1 (5 bases). With 1 base removed from V and 4 bases from J, the gap between germline ends came to 11 bases. Germline CDR1 reads SGHDT; CDR2 reads YYEEEE. CDR3 size: 14 residues. CDR3 DNA sequence: TGTGCCAGCAGCTTGATGGCGACAGTCACTGAAGCTTTCTTT. Its protein is CASSLMATVTEAFF.

This clone occurred a few times. The chain carries TRBV10-1 and TRBJ1-2, with 8 bases fitting TRBD1. V lost 3 bases and J lost 7; bases outside the gene matches: 4. Germline V CDR1 and CDR2: WNHNN, SYGVQD (reference sequence). This CDR3 has 13 amino acids. CDR3 sequence reads: CASSEDRGTGYTF. For the CDR3, the DNA is TGCGCCAGCAGTGAAGACAGGGGAACTGGCTACACCTTC.

CDR3: CASSPDGNRDNEQFF. The CDR3 coding sequence is TGTGCCAGCAGCCCTGACGGGAATAGAGACAATGAGCAGTTCTTC. The V gene is TRBV5-4, the J gene TRBJ2-1, with D maybe TRBD2 (5 bases). CDR3 size: 15 residues. Germline-derived CDR1 and CDR2 are SGHNT and YYREEE (reference sequence). V was trimmed by 4 bases and J by 5 bases, leaving 16 bases between them.

This clone was seen repeatedly, ten times or more. The rearrangement joins TRBV6-5 to TRBJ1-5; tentative D call: TRBD1 (6 bases). Germline V gives CDR1 MNHEY, CDR2 SVGAGI. This CDR3 has 15 amino acids. V lost 6 bases and J lost 1, with 13 bases in between. As DNA, the CDR3 is TGTGCCAGCAGACCCAGGGGCGGAAGCAATCAGCCCCAGCATTTT. This encodes CASRPRGGSNQPQHF.

This clone was seen a few times. The chain joins TRBV7-2 to TRBJ1-4, with D possibly being TRBD1 (6 bases). The CDR3 runs to 15 residues. V shed 1 base and J shed 7 bases, with 13 bases lying between them. Looked up from germline, CDR1 is SGHTA and CDR2 is FQGNSA. CDR3 nucleotide sequence: TGTGCCAGCAGCTTAGACGGGGGGCGCGGTGAAAAACTGTTTTTT. As protein: CASSLDGGRGEKLFF.

The chain is built from TRBV18 and TRBJ2-4, with a weak D call TRBD2 (5 bases). Germline-derived CDR1 and CDR2 are KGHSH and LQKENI. This CDR3 is 13 amino acids long. With 3 bases removed from V and 8 bases from J, the gap between germline ends came to 11 bases. The CDR3 is CASSPGVLDIQYF. The CDR3 DNA sequence: TGTGCCAGCTCACCGGGAGTATTAGACATTCAGTACTTC.

This chain connects TRBV2 to TRBJ2-5; 8 nucleotides agree with TRBD1. V shed 11 bases and J 4 bases; nucleotides not matched to a gene: 6. The germline CDR1 and CDR2 sequences are SNHLY and FYNNEI. CDR3 length equals 12 residues. DNA for the CDR3: TGTGCCGAAACGACAGGGGCAGAGACCCAGTACTTC. It specifies CAETTGAETQYF.

V and J are TRBV3-1 (or the pseudogene TRBV3-2) and TRBJ2-2; D perhaps matches TRBD2 (6 bases). V was cut by 2 bases and J by 4 bases, with 8 bases left in between. The CDR3 runs 14 residues. CDR1 and CDR2 from the germline V gene are LGHDT and YNNKEL (reference sequence). In DNA, the CDR3 is TGTGCCAGCAGCCAATCCGGGGGCACCGGGGAGCTGTTTTTT. Its protein product is CASSQSGGTGELFF.

The rearrangement links TRBV5-3 to TRBJ2-1; D remains unclear. TRBV5-3 has ORF status, its function being uncertain. CDR3 length equals 18 residues. Trimming removed 4 bases from V and 0 bases from J, with 20 bases in between. DNA of the CDR3: TGTGCCAGAAGCCTTGGGCTGTCTAATGAGCCCTCCTACAATGAGCAGTTCTTC. It yields the protein CARSLGLSNEPSYNEQFF.

The count of this clone is one. CDR3 loop: CASSPGGQGGGNTIYF. The CDR3 DNA sequence: TGCGCCAGCAGCCCAGGGGGACAGGGAGGTGGAAACACCATATATTTT. V usage is TRBV5-1 and J usage is TRBJ1-3; 9 positions agree with TRBD1. This CDR3 has 16 residues. The trim removed 4 bases at V and 3 bases at J, leaving 8 bases unmatched. Germline V gene lookup returns CDR1 SGHRS and CDR2 YFSETQ.

The chain employs TRBV28 and TRBJ1-3, with D perhaps TRBD1 (5 bases). Trimming shortened V by 6 bases and J by 0 bases, and 12 bases separated the two germline ends. The germline V gene encodes CDR1 MDHEN and CDR2 SYDVKM. The CDR3 has 15 residues. The CDR3 DNA sequence: TGTGCCAGCAGCCTCCAGGGCTTCTCTGGAAACACCATATATTTT. Protein product: CASSLQGFSGNTIYF.

The count of this clone is one. This chain connects TRBV29-1 to TRBJ1-1, with D unclear. The CDR3 consists of 13 residues. CDR1 SQVTM and CDR2 ANQGSEA come from the germline V gene. V gave up 2 bases and J gave up 1 base, with 8 bases separating them. The CDR3 DNA follows: TGCAGCGTTGAAAAAGGAGGGAACACTGAAGCTTTCTTT. Its translation: CSVEKGGNTEAFF.

The rearrangement joins TRBV4-2 to TRBJ2-1; the match to TRBD2 covers 9 bases. Germline CDR1 is LGHNA and CDR2 is YNFKEQ. CDR3 length: 16 residues. V was clipped by 0 bases and J by 12 bases; unmatched bases: 12. The DNA for the CDR3 is TGTGCCAGCAGCCAAGATAGGGCTAGCGGGATTAGGGGGCAGTTCTTC. Protein sequence: CASSQDRASGIRGQFF.

V gene TRBV20-1 combines with J gene TRBJ1-2, with a tentative D call TRBD1 (6 bases). V was shortened by 3 bases and J by 3 bases, with 14 bases between the two germline ends. Germline lookup yields CDR1 DFQATT and CDR2 SNEGSKA (reference sequence). The CDR3 contains 14 residues. CDR3 sequence: CSASKTGRDYGYTF. As DNA, the CDR3 is TGCAGTGCTAGTAAAACAGGGAGAGACTATGGCTACACCTTC.

V usage is TRBV28 and J usage is TRBJ2-3, with D perhaps TRBD1 (5 bases). V was pared by 5 bases and J by 0 bases, with 27 bases between. This CDR3 contains 20 residues. The germline gives CDR1 MDHEN, CDR2 SYDVKM. CDR3: CASSPAQVRQGDYSTDTQYF. Written as DNA, the CDR3 is TGTGCCAGCAGTCCCGCCCAGGTGAGGCAGGGCGATTATAGCACAGATACGCAGTATTTT.

This chain connects TRBV5-1 to TRBJ2-3, with D perhaps TRBD2 (5 bases). Germline V gene lookup returns CDR1 SGHRS and CDR2 YFSETQ. Trimming removed 5 bases at V and 0 bases at J, with 16 bases between. The length of the CDR3 is 16 residues. The CDR3 sequence: CASSYDGVLSTDTQYF. The CDR3, as DNA: TGCGCCAGCAGTTATGACGGGGTCTTAAGCACAGATACGCAGTATTTT.

V usage is TRBV5-6 and J usage is TRBJ1-2; 7 bases are a match to TRBD1. The V gene end was trimmed by 4 bases and the J gene end by 1 base; junction bases not matched to a gene: 4. The germline gives CDR1 SGHDT, CDR2 YYEEEE. The CDR3 totals 14 residues. DNA for the CDR3: TGTGCCAGCAGCCGCGACAGGGATAACTATGGCTACACCTTC. It yields the protein CASSRDRDNYGYTF.

DNA for the CDR3: TGTGCCAGCAGCGCAGGGGGCTTGGGCAATCAGCCCCAGCATTTT. Encoded protein: CASSAGGLGNQPQHF. The V and J genes are TRBV2 and TRBJ1-5, with 8 nucleotides matching TRBD1. The germline V gene has CDR1 SNHLY and CDR2 FYNNEI. CDR3 length: 15 amino acids. Trimming cost V 6 bases and J 2 bases; bases outside gene matches: 6.

The chain links TRBV19 to TRBJ1-6; 9 bases fit TRBD1. Germline assignment: CDR1 LNHDA and CDR2 SQIVND (reference sequence). The CDR3 covers 18 residues. Unmatched junction bases numbered 9, after V lost 3 bases and J lost 3 bases. CDR3 sequence: CASSIETGGWFYNSPLHF. CDR3 coding DNA: TGTGCCAGTAGTATTGAGACAGGGGGATGGTTCTATAATTCACCCCTCCACTTT.